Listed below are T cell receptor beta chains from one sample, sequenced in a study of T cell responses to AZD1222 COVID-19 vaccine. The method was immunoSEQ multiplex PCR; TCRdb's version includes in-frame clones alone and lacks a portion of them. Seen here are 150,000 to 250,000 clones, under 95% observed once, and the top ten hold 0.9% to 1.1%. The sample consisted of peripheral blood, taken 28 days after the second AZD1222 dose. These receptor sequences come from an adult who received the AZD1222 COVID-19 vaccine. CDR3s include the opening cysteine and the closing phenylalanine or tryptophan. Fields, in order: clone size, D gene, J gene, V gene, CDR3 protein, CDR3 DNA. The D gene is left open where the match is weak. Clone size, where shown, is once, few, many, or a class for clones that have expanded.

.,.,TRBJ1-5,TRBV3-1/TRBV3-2,CASTSGGKGQPQHF,TGTGCCAGCACCTCCGGGGGGAAAGGGCAGCCCCAGCATTTT
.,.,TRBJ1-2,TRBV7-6,CASSKGQGGGYGYTF,TGTGCCAGCAGCAAGGGCCAAGGAGGAGGCTATGGCTACACCTTC
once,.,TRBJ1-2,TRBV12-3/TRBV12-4,CASSLGGFYGYTF,TGTGCCAGCAGTTTAGGGGGATTTTATGGCTACACCTTC
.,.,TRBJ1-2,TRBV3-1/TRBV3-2,CASSQVRYGYTF,TGTGCCAGCAGCCAAGTGCGGTATGGCTACACCTTC
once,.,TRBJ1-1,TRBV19,CASSIQGIGTEAFF,TGTGCCAGTAGTATACAGGGGATCGGAACTGAAGCTTTCTTT
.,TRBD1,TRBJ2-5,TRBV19,CASSTAGQGTRETQYF,TGTGCCAGTAGTACGGCCGGACAGGGGACCAGAGAGACCCAGTACTTC
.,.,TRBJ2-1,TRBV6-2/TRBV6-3,CASSKGQITSEQFF,TGTGCCAGCAGCAAGGGACAAATCACCTCTGAGCAGTTCTTC
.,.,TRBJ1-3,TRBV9,CASSFPRGSVSGNTIYF,TGTGCCAGCAGCTTCCCCAGGGGCTCGGTTTCTGGAAACACCATATATTTT
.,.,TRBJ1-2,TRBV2,CASSEGREYGYTF,TGTGCCAGCAGTGAAGGCAGGGAATATGGCTACACCTTC
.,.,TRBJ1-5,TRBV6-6,CASSYGKREPQHF,TGTGCCAGCAGTTACGGGAAAAGGGAGCCCCAGCATTTT
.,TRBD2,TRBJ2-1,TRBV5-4,CASSSGTNNEQFF,TGTGCCAGCAGCTCCGGGACTAACAATGAGCAGTTCTTC
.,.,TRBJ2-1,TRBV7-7,CASSLSRGLFNEQFF,TGTGCCAGCAGCTTAAGTCGAGGACTGTTCAATGAGCAGTTCTTC
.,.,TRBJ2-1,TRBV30,CAYQGRSSYNEQFF,TGTGCCTACCAGGGCAGGAGCTCCTACAATGAGCAGTTCTTC
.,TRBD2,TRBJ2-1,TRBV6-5,CASSYPRAGGPGEQFF,TGTGCCAGCAGTTACCCAAGAGCGGGGGGGCCGGGGGAGCAGTTCTTC
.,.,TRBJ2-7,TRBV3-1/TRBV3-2,CASSPQTLSYEQYF,TGTGCCAGCAGCCCCCAGACACTCTCCTACGAGCAGTACTTC
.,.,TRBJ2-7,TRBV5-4,CASSLPRTGAYEQYF,TGTGCCAGCAGCTTGCCAAGGACGGGCGCTTACGAGCAGTACTTC
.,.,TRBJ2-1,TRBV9,CASSVTSSYNEQFF,TGTGCCAGCAGCGTTACTAGCTCCTACAATGAGCAGTTCTTC
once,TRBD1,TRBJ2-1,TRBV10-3,CAISTSGGTYNEQFF,TGTGCCATCAGTACTTCAGGGGGCACCTACAATGAGCAGTTCTTC
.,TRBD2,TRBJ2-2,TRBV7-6,CASRRTSGGQNTGELFF,TGTGCCAGCAGACGGACTAGCGGGGGGCAGAACACCGGGGAGCTGTTTTTT
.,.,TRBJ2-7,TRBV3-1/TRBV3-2,CASSQSARSEQYF,TGTGCCAGCAGCCAATCTGCTAGAAGCGAGCAGTACTTC
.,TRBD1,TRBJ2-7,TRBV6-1,CASRWDSEQYF,TGTGCCAGCCGCTGGGACAGTGAGCAGTACTTC
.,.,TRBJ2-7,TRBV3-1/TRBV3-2,CASSQGGVYEQYF,TGTGCCAGCAGCCAAGGGGGGGTCTACGAGCAGTACTTC
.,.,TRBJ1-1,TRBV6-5,CASSRTGSSEAFF,TGTGCCAGCAGTCGAACAGGGAGCTCTGAAGCTTTCTTT
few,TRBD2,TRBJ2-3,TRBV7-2,CASSLNSGGDTQYF,TGTGCCAGCAGCTTGAATAGCGGGGGCGATACGCAGTATTTT
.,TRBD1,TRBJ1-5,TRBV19,CASSLQDRIYSNQPQHF,TGTGCCAGTAGTCTCCAGGACAGGATATATAGCAATCAGCCCCAGCATTTT
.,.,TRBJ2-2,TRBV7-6,CASSSANRDVHGELFF,TGTGCCAGCAGTTCAGCGAACCGGGACGTCCACGGGGAGCTGTTTTTT
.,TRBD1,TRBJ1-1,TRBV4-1,CASSQGQGTGLTEAFF,TGCGCCAGCAGCCAGGGACAGGGGACGGGACTCACTGAAGCTTTCTTT
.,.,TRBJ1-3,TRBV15,CATSGTRSGNTIYF,TGTGCCACCAGCGGCACCCGCTCTGGAAACACCATATATTTT
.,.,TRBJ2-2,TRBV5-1,CASSSTASNTGELFF,TGCGCCAGCAGCTCGACAGCCTCGAACACCGGGGAGCTGTTTTTT
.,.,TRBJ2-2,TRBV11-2,CASSPTGAGNTGELFF,TGTGCCAGCAGCCCCACAGGTGCGGGGAACACCGGGGAGCTGTTTTTT
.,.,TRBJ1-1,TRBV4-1,CASQGSRGAFF,TGCGCCAGTCAGGGTTCTCGGGGAGCTTTCTTT
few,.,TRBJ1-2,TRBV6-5,CASWGGPGGNYGYTF,TGTGCCAGCTGGGGGGGGCCCGGCGGTAACTATGGCTACACCTTC
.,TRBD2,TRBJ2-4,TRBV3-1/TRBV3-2,CASSPRGSGGALAKNIQYF,TGTGCCAGCAGCCCCCGGGGCAGCGGGGGTGCACTAGCCAAAAACATTCAGTACTTC
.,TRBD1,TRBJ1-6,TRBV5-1,CASSLGSTGYNSPLHF,TGCGCCAGCAGCTTGGGGTCGACAGGGTATAATTCACCCCTCCACTTT
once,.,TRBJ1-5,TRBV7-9,CASSISWDQPQHF,TGTGCCAGCAGCATCAGTTGGGATCAGCCCCAGCATTTT
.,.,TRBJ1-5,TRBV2,CASSPGGWAQPQHF,TGTGCCAGCAGCCCTGGTGGATGGGCACAGCCCCAGCATTTT
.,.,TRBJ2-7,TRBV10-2,CASSDWTAYEQYF,TGCGCCAGCAGTGACTGGACAGCCTACGAGCAGTACTTC
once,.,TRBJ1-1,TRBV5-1,CASSLEGAMNTEAFF,TGCGCCAGCAGCTTGGAAGGGGCGATGAACACTGAAGCTTTCTTT
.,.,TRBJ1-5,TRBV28,CASRQGSQPQHF,TGTGCCAGCAGGCAGGGTAGTCAGCCCCAGCATTTT
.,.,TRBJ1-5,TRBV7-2,CASSPNVAGSNQPQHF,TGTGCCAGCAGCCCTAACGTCGCGGGAAGCAATCAGCCCCAGCATTTT